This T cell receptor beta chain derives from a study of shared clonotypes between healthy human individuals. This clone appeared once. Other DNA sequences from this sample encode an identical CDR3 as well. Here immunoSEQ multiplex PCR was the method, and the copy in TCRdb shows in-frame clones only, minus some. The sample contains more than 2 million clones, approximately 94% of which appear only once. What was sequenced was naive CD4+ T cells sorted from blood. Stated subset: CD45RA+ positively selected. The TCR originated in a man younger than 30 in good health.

The CDR3 loop reads CATSRGQVNQPQHF. The CDR3 DNA reads TGTGCCACCAGCCGAGGACAGGTTAATCAGCCCCAGCATTTT. The rearrangement uses TRBV15 and TRBJ1-5; 7 bases agree with TRBD1. This CDR3 region has 14 residues. Looked up from germline, CDR1 is LNHNV and CDR2 is YYDKDF (reference sequence). Losses at the gene ends were 5 bases for V and 4 bases for J; bases not matched to a gene: 5. The full variable domain, completed using reference TRBV15 and TRBJ1-5, is DAMVIQNPRYQVTQFGKPVTLSCSQTLNHNVMYWYQQKSSQAPKLLFHYYDKDFNNEADTPDNFQSRRPNTSFCFLDIRSPGLGDTAMYLCATSRGQVNQPQHFGDGTRLSIL.